Following are 21 T cell receptor beta chains from one sample sequenced in a study of T cells after yellow fever vaccination. TCRdb re-called the 5' RACE reads through MiXCR, storing one row per CDR3 protein. The sample includes approximately 600,000 distinct CDR3 sequences, over 9% seen only once; the top ten take just under 15%. Sequenced material: PBMCs, taken on the day of the yellow fever booster vaccination. The receptors were sampled from a man aged 25-40 years who received the YFV17D yellow fever vaccine.

The chain links TRBV4-3 to TRBJ2-5; TRBD2 agrees at 7 bases. J lost 5 bases, V lost 1 base, and 7 bases had no gene match. Germline lookup yields CDR1 LGHNA and CDR2 YSLEER. This CDR3 has 15 amino acids. The CDR3 sequence: CASSQGGLGGETQYF. CDR3 nucleotide sequence: TGCGCCAGCAGCCAAGGCGGGCTGGGGGGGGAGACCCAGTACTTC.

At least ten counts were recorded for this clonotype. Germline is not matched at one junction end, which may reflect a read error. The J gene is TRBJ1-1, the V gene TRBV7-3; D gene uncertain. The CDR3 covers 13 residues. Germline V CDR1 and CDR2: SGHTA, FQGTGA. DNA of the CDR3: TGTGCCAGCAGCTTAATTTTCGGCGATGGCGTTATCTTT. Translating it yields CASSLIFGDGVIF. The full variable domain, its missing parts supplied by reference TRBV7-3 and TRBJ1-1, is GAGVSQTPSNKVTEKGKYVELRCDPISGHTALYWYRQSLGQGPEFLIYFQGTGAADDSGLPNDRFFAVRPEGSVSTLKIQRTERGDSAVYLCASSLIFGDGVIFGQGTRLTVV.

This sequence joins TRBV9 and TRBJ1-2, with D tentatively TRBD1 (5 bases). CDR3 length: 15 amino acids. CDR1 and CDR2 (germline): SGDLS, YYNGEE. The V and J ends lost 0 bases and 2 bases respectively, with 11 bases between them. This chain's CDR3 is CASSVAQGRNYGYTF. DNA of the CDR3: TGTGCCAGCAGCGTAGCCCAGGGAAGGAACTATGGCTACACCTTC.

This clonotype was found a few times. The chain couples TRBV7-8 to TRBJ2-3, with D possibly matching TRBD1 (5 bases). The germline V gene encodes CDR1 SGHVS and CDR2 FQNEAQ. The CDR3 is 14 residues long. V shed 2 bases and J shed 6 bases, with 12 bases lying between them. The CDR3 coding sequence is TGTGCCAGCAGCTTACTCAGGGAATGGGATACGCAGTATTTT. This encodes CASSLLREWDTQYF.

CDR3 region: CSVFGSGSSIYEQYF. The CDR3 nucleotides are TGCAGCGTTTTTGGTTCCGGGTCTAGTATTTACGAGCAGTACTTC. This rearrangement joins TRBV29-1 to TRBJ2-7; no clear D gene. CDR1 is SQVTM, CDR2 ANQGSEA, per germline. V dropped 5 bases and J dropped 4 bases, with 21 bases sitting between them. CDR3 length equals 15 residues.

The CDR3 sequence is CASSESSGVSGANVLTF. In nucleotides, the CDR3 is TGCGCCAGCAGTGAGTCGTCCGGGGTCTCTGGGGCCAACGTCCTGACTTTC. This rearrangement joins TRBV10-2 to TRBJ2-6; the D gene is possibly TRBD2 (5 bases). The CDR3 has 17 amino acids. V dropped 0 bases and J dropped 0 bases, with 9 bases sitting between them. Germline V gives CDR1 WSHSY, CDR2 SAAADI.

V and J are TRBV10-3 and TRBJ2-5; no reliable D call. V shed 8 bases and J shed 4 bases, with 14 bases lying between them. The CDR3 totals 13 residues. The germline V gene encodes CDR1 ENHRY and CDR2 SYGVKD. CDR3 amino acids: CAIEERWGETQYF. Written as DNA, the CDR3 is TGTGCCATCGAAGAGCGCTGGGGAGAGACCCAGTACTTC.

This rearrangement joins TRBV27 to TRBJ2-1; maybe TRBD1 (6 bases). CDR1 and CDR2 (germline): MNHEY, SMNVEV (reference sequence). The CDR3 totals 16 residues. V lost 2 bases to trimming and J lost 0 bases, with 11 bases between them. The CDR3 DNA reads TGTGCCAGCAGTTTAAGTTACAGGGCCTCCTACAATGAGCAGTTCTTC. It is translated as CASSLSYRASYNEQFF.

The chain is built from TRBV7-9 and TRBJ2-5; D unclear. Germline-derived CDR1 and CDR2 are SEHNR and FQNEAQ (reference sequence). V was shortened by 1 base and J by 5 bases, with 5 bases between the two germline ends. The CDR3 has 12 residues. CDR3 sequence reads: CASSLDWETQYF. The CDR3 DNA is TGTGCCAGCAGCTTAGATTGGGAGACCCAGTACTTC.

The chain uses TRBV18 and TRBJ2-3, with 8 bases that match TRBD2. In germline, CDR1 is KGHSH, CDR2 LQKENI. Trimming at V came to 1 base and at J to 9 bases, leaving 3 bases not matched to a gene. The CDR3 runs 13 residues. This chain's CDR3 is CASSPQGGRTQYF. The CDR3 DNA follows: TGTGCCAGCTCACCACAGGGCGGGAGGACGCAGTATTTT.

This clonotype has only a few counts. DNA for the CDR3: TGTGCCAGCAGCTACGACAGGGGGCCCCAGCATTTT. This sequence encodes CASSYDRGPQHF. This sequence joins TRBV6-2 or TRBV6-3 and TRBJ1-5; 8 bases are shared with TRBD1. This CDR3 has 12 residues. V lost 6 bases and J lost 9; bases outside the gene matches: 4. Looked up from germline, CDR1 is MNHEY and CDR2 is SVGEGT.

Concerning this clonotype itself: The junction shows a germline mismatch at one end, possibly a read error. V and J are TRBV20-1 and TRBJ2-3; TRBD2 is a possible D gene (6 bases). Germline V gene data show CDR1 as DFQATT and CDR2 as SNEGSKA (reference sequence). The CDR3 covers 13 residues. CDR3: CSAIWRVSDTQYF. CDR3 coding DNA: TGCAGCGCTATCTGGAGGGTTTCAGATACGCAGTATTTT.

This clonotype came up a few times. The rearrangement joins TRBV19 to TRBJ2-7; 13 bases fit TRBD2. The CDR3 consists of 19 residues. Germline V gives CDR1 LNHDA, CDR2 SQIVND (reference sequence). V trimming: 3 bases; J trimming: 3 bases; junction bases outside the gene matches: 14. CDR3 DNA: TGTGCCAGTAGTATGCTATTCCGGACTAGCGGGAGTCTCAACTACGAGCAGTACTTC. Translation gives CASSMLFRTSGSLNYEQYF.

V and J are TRBV20-1 and TRBJ1-4; TRBD1 agrees at 11 bases. J lost 10 bases, V lost 4 bases, and 8 bases had no gene match. CDR1 is DFQATT and CDR2 is SNEGSKA in the germline V gene (reference sequence). This CDR3 has 14 amino acids. The CDR3: CSATAGTGGGKLFF. As DNA, the CDR3 is TGCAGTGCTACAGCCGGGACAGGGGGAGGAAAACTGTTTTTT.

This clonotype was counted many times. The chain couples TRBV7-2 to TRBJ1-1, with D uncertain. This CDR3 contains 12 residues. V lost 6 bases and J lost 0, with 5 bases in between. CDR1 and CDR2 (germline): SGHTA, FQGNSA. CDR3 bases: TGTGCCAGCAGATCCATGAACACTGAAGCTTTCTTT. Translated: CASRSMNTEAFF.

This clonotype was seen repeatedly, ten times or more. CDR3: CASSHRDRDYNEQFF. In nucleotides, the CDR3 is TGCGCCAGCAGCCACCGGGACAGGGACTACAATGAGCAGTTCTTC. The chain has TRBV5-1 and TRBJ2-1; 9 bases map to TRBD1. In germline, CDR1 is SGHRS, CDR2 YFSETQ. V was pared by 4 bases and J by 3 bases, with 5 bases of the junction left unmatched. The CDR3 extends over 15 amino acids. The full variable domain, rest sourced from reference TRBV5-1 and TRBJ2-1, is KAGVTQTPRYLIKTRGQQVTLSCSPISGHRSVSWYQQTPGQGLQFLFEYFSETQRNKGNFPGRFSGRQFSNSRSEMNVSTLELGDSALYLCASSHRDRDYNEQFFGPGTRLTVL.

This sequence joins TRBV24-1 and TRBJ2-2, with 12 bases matching TRBD2. V trimming: 5 bases; J trimming: 4 bases; junction bases outside the gene matches: 4. The length of the CDR3 is 16 residues. CDR1 is KGHDR, CDR2 SFDVKD, per germline. CDR3: CATSGKLAGGTGELFF. Written as DNA, the CDR3 is TGTGCCACCAGTGGCAAACTAGCGGGAGGCACCGGGGAGCTGTTTTTT.

This clonotype was seen a handful of times. V and J are TRBV18 and TRBJ2-5; tentative D call: TRBD1 (5 bases). V was pared by 4 bases and J by 5 bases, with 11 bases between. Germline V lookup: CDR1 KGHSH, CDR2 LQKENI. The CDR3 loop spans 13 amino acids. CDR3 DNA sequence: TGTGCCAGCTCACGGGGCCCGGCGGAGACCCAGTACTTC. Translating gives CASSRGPAETQYF.

This clonotype was seen a few times. This chain links TRBV15 with TRBJ2-3; D is uncertain. Germline loops: CDR1 LNHNV, CDR2 YYDKDF (reference sequence). V was shortened by 0 bases and J by 3 bases, with 10 bases between the two germline ends. The CDR3 contains 15 residues. This CDR3 reads CATSRDGLVTDTQYF. In nucleotides, the CDR3 is TGTGCCACCAGCAGAGATGGGCTAGTTACAGATACGCAGTATTTT.

This clonotype has more than one count but fewer than ten. The V and J genes are TRBV7-2 and TRBJ2-1; D unresolved. Trimming removed 0 bases from V and 2 bases from J, with 8 bases in between. The CDR3 has 15 residues. The V gene's germline CDR1 is SGHTA and CDR2 FQGNSA. CDR3 sequence (DNA): TGTGCCAGCAGCTTAGCCCAGCTTGCCTACAATGAGCAGTTCTTC. Its translation is CASSLAQLAYNEQFF. The entire variable domain, with the rest obtained from reference TRBV7-2 and TRBJ2-1, is as follows: GAGVSQSPSNKVTEKGKDVELRCDPISGHTALYWYRQSLGQGLEFLIYFQGNSAPDKSGLPSDRFSAERTGGSVSTLTIQRTQQEDSAVYLCASSLAQLAYNEQFFGPGTRLTVL.

This clonotype was observed a handful of times. V gene TRBV3-1 combines with J gene TRBJ2-7; 9 nucleotides agree with TRBD2. The ends lost 2 bases at V and 2 bases at J; junction bases unmatched: 4. Germline CDR1 LGHDT, CDR2 YNNKEL (reference sequence). The CDR3 totals 15 residues. In DNA form, the CDR3 reads TGTGCCAGCAGCCAAAACAGCGGGAGGACCTACGAGCAGTACTTC. Translation gives CASSQNSGRTYEQYF.